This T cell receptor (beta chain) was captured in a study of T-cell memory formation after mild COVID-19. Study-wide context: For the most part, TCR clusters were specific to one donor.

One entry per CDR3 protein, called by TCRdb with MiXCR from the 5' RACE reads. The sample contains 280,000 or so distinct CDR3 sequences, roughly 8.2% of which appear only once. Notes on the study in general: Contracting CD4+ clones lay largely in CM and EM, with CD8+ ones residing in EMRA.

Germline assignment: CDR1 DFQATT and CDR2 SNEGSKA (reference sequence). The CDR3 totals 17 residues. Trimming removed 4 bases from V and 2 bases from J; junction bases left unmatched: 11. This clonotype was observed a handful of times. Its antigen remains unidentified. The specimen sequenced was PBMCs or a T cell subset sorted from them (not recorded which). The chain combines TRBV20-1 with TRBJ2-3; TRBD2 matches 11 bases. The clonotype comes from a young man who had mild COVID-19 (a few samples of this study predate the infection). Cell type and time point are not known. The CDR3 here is CSATLFVAGGITDTQYF. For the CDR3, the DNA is TGCAGTGCTACCCTTTTTGTAGCGGGGGGGATCACAGATACGCAGTATTTT.